This TCR beta chain derives from a study of shared clonotypes between healthy human individuals. Only in-frame clones appear in the TCRdb table, and some are missing; sequencing was by immunoSEQ multiplex PCR. The profile shows some 2,000,000 clones, around 95% of them singletons. Concerning this clone: What it binds is unknown.

General study findings and limits: Compared with memory subsets, naive subsets generally had larger estimated richness.

Healthy HIV-negative adults without recent acute infections or vaccinations served as donors. The sequence came from a man aged 18 to 35 in good health. The sequenced material came from naive CD4+ T cells sorted from blood. The subset: CD45RA+ positively selected.

The chain's CDR3 is CASSPSDMDYNSPLHF. CDR3 nucleotides: TGTGCCAGCAGCCCCTCAGACATGGACTATAATTCACCCCTCCACTTT. The chain uses TRBV7-9 and TRBJ1-6; no clear D gene. Trimming took off 5 bases at V and 3 bases at J, with 14 bases between the two ends. The CDR3 covers 16 residues. Germline V gene lookup returns CDR1 SEHNR and CDR2 FQNEAQ (reference sequence).